These 30 T cell receptor beta chains were sequenced from one sample in a study of T cell responses to AZD1222 COVID-19 vaccine. Using immunoSEQ multiplex PCR, the repertoire was profiled, and TCRdb retains in-frame clones only, with some absent. The table shows 140,000 to 150,000 clones, with approximately 88% occurring only once. The specimen comprised peripheral blood, sampled on day 0 of AZD1222 vaccination. These receptor sequences come from an adult in good health.

The table lists this clone with a few counts. The rearrangement uses TRBV28 and TRBJ2-2; 9 bases are a match to TRBD1. After removal of 5 bases from V and 6 bases from J, the junction contained 7 bases not matched to a gene. In germline, CDR1 is MDHEN, CDR2 SYDVKM. The CDR3 length is 15 residues. CDR3 sequence reads: CASSTPGQGSGELFF. The CDR3 DNA reads as TGTGCCAGCAGTACTCCGGGACAGGGTTCCGGGGAGCTGTTTTTT.

The V gene is TRBV2, the J gene TRBJ1-1; 7 bases are shared with TRBD1. Germline values: CDR1 SNHLY, CDR2 FYNNEI. The CDR3 is 14 amino acids. V lost 4 bases to trimming and J lost 1 base; unmatched junction nucleotides: 3. The CDR3 is CASSVQGGNTEAFF. CDR3 nucleotides: TGTGCCAGCAGTGTGCAGGGGGGGAACACTGAAGCTTTCTTT.

The genes are TRBV7-2 and TRBJ2-7; 8 bases map to TRBD1. V shed 6 bases, J shed 3 bases, and the junction held 4 bases outside the gene matches. The CDR3 sequence is 13 residues long. Germline V CDR1 and CDR2: SGHTA, FQGNSA. CDR3 nucleotide sequence: TGTGCCAGCAGGTTCGGACAGGGCTACGAGCAGTACTTC. The encoded protein is CASRFGQGYEQYF.

The rearrangement joins TRBV19 to TRBJ1-5, with no clear D. This CDR3 spans 12 amino acids. Trimming pared 10 bases from V and 4 bases from J, leaving 11 bases between. Germline CDR1 LNHDA, CDR2 SQIVND (reference sequence). The CDR3 DNA reads as TGTGCCACCCTTTTCGGGAATCAGCCCCAGCATTTT. It translates to CATLFGNQPQHF.

The CDR3 nucleotides read TGTGCCAGTAGTATGGGGTATGGCTACACCTTC. This codes for CASSMGYGYTF. The rearrangement uses TRBV19 and TRBJ1-2, with D unresolved. The CDR3 loop spans 11 amino acids. V lost 3 bases and J 5 bases, leaving 4 bases between the germline ends. Germline V gives CDR1 LNHDA, CDR2 SQIVND (reference sequence).

This clone was counted once. V is TRBV19 and J is TRBJ1-5; no reliable D call. Deletions cut 3 bases from V and 6 bases from J, with 12 bases between. CDR3 length: 14 amino acids. CDR1 and CDR2 (germline): LNHDA, SQIVND (reference sequence). CDR3 residues: CASSIAGRSQPQHF. The CDR3 DNA follows: TGTGCCAGTAGTATTGCGGGTAGGAGTCAGCCCCAGCATTTT.

This chain links TRBV23-1 with TRBJ2-2; D is unresolved. TRBV23-1 qualifies as an ORF whose function is uncertain. Trimming cost V 2 bases and J 7 bases, with 8 bases left between them. CDR3 length equals 13 residues. The CDR3 sequence is CASSQTTDGELFF. In DNA, the CDR3 is TGCGCCAGCAGTCAAACTACAGACGGGGAGCTGTTTTTT.

The chain employs TRBV29-1 and TRBJ2-7; TRBD2 matches 7 bases. Trimming took 5 bases from V and 7 from J; bases not matched to a gene: 11. The CDR3 is made up of 13 amino acids. CDR1 and CDR2 (germline): SQVTM, ANQGSEA. CDR3 nucleotide sequence: TGCAGCGTTATCGGGACGGGGGGAGTGGAGCAGTACTTC. It is translated as CSVIGTGGVEQYF.

The rearrangement joins TRBV5-1 to TRBJ1-1; 10 positions agree with TRBD1. Germline V CDR1 and CDR2: SGHRS, YFSETQ. After removal of 3 bases from V and 13 bases from J, the junction contained 15 bases not matched to a gene. The CDR3 has 15 residues. The CDR3 coding sequence is TGCGCCAGCAGCTCGCTATCCGACAGGGGGCTCACCGGTTTCTTT. Amino acids: CASSSLSDRGLTGFF.

The chain combines TRBV6-5 with TRBJ1-2; D gene ambiguous. Trimming removed 6 bases at V and 4 bases at J, with 9 bases between. Germline-derived CDR1 and CDR2 are MNHEY and SVGAGI. CDR3 length: 12 residues. Here the CDR3 DNA reads TGTGCCAGCAGCCCATCTAGCTATGGCTACACCTTC. It translates to CASSPSSYGYTF.

The rearrangement uses TRBV6-2 or TRBV6-3 and TRBJ1-5; 7 nucleotides line up with TRBD1. This CDR3 comprises 18 residues. CDR1 MNHEY and CDR2 SVGEGT come from the germline V gene. The V and J ends lost 0 bases and 2 bases, in that order; junction bases with no gene match: 10. The CDR3 protein is CASSYSLEGAQGNQPQHF. CDR3 nucleotides: TGTGCCAGCAGTTACTCGTTGGAGGGGGCGCAGGGCAATCAGCCCCAGCATTTT.

This chain links TRBV12-3 or TRBV12-4 with TRBJ1-1; TRBD1 agrees at 7 bases. Germline trimming cut 7 bases from V and 3 bases from J; bases unmatched to any gene: 5. The CDR3 contains 13 residues. CDR3 nucleotide sequence: TGTGCCAGCACGCCCCAGGGGGACACTGAAGCTTTCTTT. Protein: CASTPQGDTEAFF.

This chain links TRBV3-1 (or the pseudogene TRBV3-2) with TRBJ1-2, with a possible D match to TRBD1 (6 bases). The CDR3 runs to 14 residues. The V gene's germline CDR1 is LGHDT and CDR2 YNNKEL (reference sequence). The V end lost 8 bases, the J end lost 3 bases, and 16 bases lay between the germline ends. For the CDR3, the DNA is TGTGCCAGCTCCAAGGGGGAGACCGACTATGGCTACACCTTC. This codes for CASSKGETDYGYTF.

The chain employs TRBV6-5 and TRBJ1-2; D unclear. V was clipped by 7 bases and J by 8 bases, with 11 bases between them. CDR1 and CDR2 from the germline V gene are MNHEY and SVGAGI. The CDR3 runs to 11 residues. The CDR3 loop is CASTSREGYTF. The CDR3 DNA is TGTGCCAGCACCTCGAGGGAGGGCTACACCTTC.

The V call is TRBV18, the J call TRBJ1-6; TRBD1 is a possible D gene (5 bases). CDR1 is KGHSH and CDR2 is LQKENI in the germline V gene. The CDR3 length is 17 residues. V was cut by 6 bases and J by 4 bases, with 19 bases left in between. The CDR3, as DNA: TGTGCCAGCTCCAGAGGAGCAGGGAACGAATATAATTCACCCCTCCACTTT. This encodes CASSRGAGNEYNSPLHF.

The rearrangement uses TRBV13 and TRBJ2-1; D is undetermined. The germline V and J ends were trimmed by 0 bases and 7 bases, with 7 bases remaining between them. CDR1 is PRHDT, CDR2 FYEKMQ, per germline (reference sequence). CDR3 length equals 13 residues. CDR3 nucleotide sequence: TGTGCCAGCAGCTTAGGCCAGACTAATGAGCAGTTCTTC. Translated: CASSLGQTNEQFF.

The J gene is TRBJ2-6, the V gene TRBV7-9; TRBD1 agrees at 8 bases. This CDR3 is 17 amino acids long. Unmatched junction bases numbered 9, after V lost 6 bases and J lost 2 bases. Germline V gives CDR1 SEHNR, CDR2 FQNEAQ (reference sequence). The CDR3 DNA reads TGTGCCAGCAGACTCGGACAGGGCAGGCCTGGGGCCAACGTCCTGACTTTC. Its translation: CASRLGQGRPGANVLTF.

This clone appeared a few times. The chain joins TRBV12-3 or TRBV12-4 to TRBJ2-3; D ambiguous. The CDR3 has 13 residues. Trimming took 5 bases from V and 4 from J, leaving 10 bases between them. CDR3 coding DNA: TGTGCCAGCAGTCCATCAGAAGCAGATACGCAGTATTTT. It encodes CASSPSEADTQYF.

This clone was observed a single time. This chain links TRBV18 with TRBJ2-7; D could derive from TRBD1 or TRBD2 (5 bases each). V dropped 1 base and J dropped 3 bases, with 16 bases sitting between them. Germline V gene sequence: CDR1 KGHSH, CDR2 LQKENI. This CDR3 contains 16 residues. The CDR3 loop reads CASSPRPGTAIYEQYF. DNA of the CDR3: TGTGCCAGCTCACCACGGCCGGGGACGGCAATCTACGAGCAGTACTTC.

This rearrangement joins TRBV14 to TRBJ2-2; tentative D call: TRBD1 (6 bases). Germline CDR1 SGHDN, CDR2 FVKESK. The CDR3 covers 14 residues. The germline V and J ends were trimmed by 3 bases and 6 bases, with 11 bases remaining between them. CDR3 residues: CASSHLTGSGELFF. The CDR3 nucleotides are TGTGCCAGCAGCCACCTAACAGGGTCCGGGGAGCTGTTTTTT.

The chain links TRBV7-9 to TRBJ1-1; the D is unclear. V lost 0 bases and J lost 3, with 8 bases in between. This CDR3 has 14 amino acids. The V gene's germline CDR1 is SEHNR and CDR2 FQNEAQ (reference sequence). The CDR3 DNA reads TGTGCCAGCAGCTTAGCAGGCGGCCACACTGAAGCTTTCTTT. This gives the protein CASSLAGGHTEAFF.

In DNA form, the CDR3 reads TGCGCCAGCACAACAGGGGCGCCCTATGGCTACACCTTC. Amino acid sequence: CASTTGAPYGYTF. The V call is TRBV5-1, the J call TRBJ1-2, with TRBD1 identical over 7 bases. CDR1 is SGHRS and CDR2 is YFSETQ in the germline V gene. The V gene end was trimmed by 6 bases and the J gene end by 4 bases; junction bases not matched to a gene: 6. The CDR3 runs 13 residues.

The V call is TRBV4-1, the J call TRBJ2-7; 7 bases align to TRBD1. CDR1 MGHRA and CDR2 YSYEKL come from the germline V gene. There are 16 residues in the CDR3. V shed 1 base, J shed 2 bases, and the junction held 8 bases outside the gene matches. CDR3 region: CASSQGWTGSPYEQYF. The CDR3 DNA sequence: TGCGCCAGCAGCCAAGGTTGGACAGGTAGTCCCTACGAGCAGTACTTC.

The table lists this clone with a count of one. The same CDR3 is also encoded by other DNA sequences in this sample. The rearrangement uses TRBV19 and TRBJ1-3; D gene unclear. Germline-derived CDR1 and CDR2 are LNHDA and SQIVND (reference sequence). This CDR3 spans 12 amino acids. Trimming took off 6 bases at V and 0 bases at J, with 3 bases between the two ends. CDR3 nucleotide sequence: TGTGCCAGTAGAGGCTCTGGAAACACCATATATTTT. Residues: CASRGSGNTIYF.

V is TRBV27 and J is TRBJ1-4; 7 nucleotides align to TRBD1. The junction had 11 bases not matched to a gene; V was cut back by 8 bases and J by 8 bases. Germline CDR1 reads MNHEY; CDR2 reads SMNVEV (reference sequence). This CDR3 has 14 residues. The CDR3 sequence is CASYRTGQKEKLFF. DNA for the CDR3: TGTGCCAGCTACCGGACGGGACAGAAAGAAAAACTGTTTTTT. Supplemented by reference TRBV27 and TRBJ1-4, the full variable domain reads EAQVTQNPRYLITVTGKKLTVTCSQNMNHEYMSWYRQDPGLGLRQIYYSMNVEVTDKGDVPEGYKVSRKEKRNFPLILESPSPNQTSLYFCASYRTGQKEKLFFGSGTQLSVL.

About this clone: Different DNA sequences within this sample yield the same CDR3. This chain connects TRBV28 to TRBJ2-3; a weak D match, TRBD2 (6 bases). Germline values: CDR1 MDHEN, CDR2 SYDVKM. V was shortened by 6 bases and J by 3 bases, with 10 bases between the two germline ends. CDR3 length: 13 residues. The CDR3 coding sequence is TGTGCCAGCAGCTCCGGAGGGACAGATACGCAGTATTTT. Its protein is CASSSGGTDTQYF.

This clone was detected once. The chain couples TRBV28 to TRBJ2-2; perhaps TRBD2 as D (5 bases). CDR3 size: 13 residues. Germline V gene sequence: CDR1 MDHEN, CDR2 SYDVKM. Between the trimmed V and J ends, which lost 6 bases and 5 bases, there was a span of 10 bases. The chain's CDR3 is CASSRTGTGELFF. The CDR3 nucleotides read TGTGCCAGCAGCCGGACGGGGACCGGGGAGCTGTTTTTT.

The chain employs TRBV19 and TRBJ1-5; 9 nucleotides align to TRBD1. The trim removed 6 bases at V and 5 bases at J, leaving 2 bases unmatched. This CDR3 is 13 amino acids long. From germline, CDR1 is LNHDA and CDR2 SQIVND (reference sequence). The chain's CDR3 is CASSGQGYQPQHF. CDR3 bases: TGTGCCAGTAGCGGACAGGGGTATCAGCCCCAGCATTTT.

Only one count was recorded for this clone. The V gene is TRBV2, the J gene TRBJ2-7; a weak D match, TRBD1 (5 bases). Germline V CDR1 and CDR2: SNHLY, FYNNEI. V was cut by 4 bases and J by 0 bases, with 13 bases left in between. This CDR3 contains 15 residues. DNA for the CDR3: TGTGCCAGCAGTGGGACACTACTGAGCTCCTACGAGCAGTACTTC. It encodes CASSGTLLSSYEQYF.

The CDR3 here is CASSLAKEQPQHF. CDR3 in DNA: TGTGCCAGCTCACTGGCCAAGGAACAGCCCCAGCATTTT. V gene TRBV18 combines with J gene TRBJ1-5; D not resolved. Per the germline V gene, CDR1 is KGHSH and CDR2 is LQKENI. This CDR3 spans 13 amino acids. The germline V and J ends were trimmed by 4 bases and 7 bases, with 11 bases remaining between them.